Presented here are 30 T cell receptor beta chains from one specimen sequenced in a study of kidney transplant recipient with SARS-CoV-2 infection. TCRdb re-analysed the reads in MiXCR, keeping a single row per CDR3 protein. Of approximately 240,000 distinct CDR3 sequences in the sample, 29% are singletons; the top ten hold around 7.8%. The specimen comprised a blood sample, sampled at baseline and between days 110 and 120 from a kidney transplant recipient. These receptors all stem from a male patient aged 30 to 39 who had COVID-19 and was a kidney transplant recipient. Some T cells could come from the graft donor.

This clonotype showed up many times. V usage is TRBV3-1 and J usage is TRBJ2-2; no clear D gene. Per the germline V gene, CDR1 is LGHDT and CDR2 is YNNKEL (reference sequence). V dropped 5 bases and J dropped 5 bases, with 24 bases sitting between them. The CDR3 has 18 amino acids. The CDR3 loop reads CASSVTYPISGLTGELFF. DNA of the CDR3: TGTGCCAGCAGCGTAACTTATCCCATTTCAGGCTTGACCGGGGAGCTGTTTTTT.

Worth noting for this clonotype: Since a much larger clone is just one base distant, this may be a read error. The rearrangement joins TRBV12-2 to TRBJ1-2. TRBV12-2 constitutes a pseudogene. The CDR3 loop spans 17 amino acids. This chain's CDR3 is CASRLGGTPRKTCGYTF. The CDR3 DNA is TGTGCAAGTCGCTTAGGGGGGACTCCACGAAAGACCTGTGGCTACACCTTC.

This clonotype was recorded at least ten times. The chain recombines TRBV3-1 with TRBJ2-2, with D unclear. V was pared by 5 bases and J by 5 bases, with 24 bases between. The length of the CDR3 is 18 residues. Germline V gene sequence: CDR1 LGHDT, CDR2 YNNKEL (reference sequence). CDR3 residues: CASSDYDPISGLTGELFF. The CDR3 DNA reads as TGTGCCAGCAGCGATTATGATCCCATTTCAGGCTTGACCGGGGAGCTGTTTTTT.

This clonotype has ten or more counts. This chain joins TRBV14 and TRBJ1-1, with TRBD1 as a possible D gene (6 bases). The V end lost 1 base, the J end lost 11 bases, and 11 bases lay between the germline ends. The CDR3 is made up of 12 amino acids. CDR1 is SGHDN and CDR2 is FVKESK in the germline V gene. This chain's CDR3 is CASSQGPQGAFF. The CDR3, as DNA: TGTGCCAGCAGCCAAGGACCGCAGGGGGCTTTCTTT.

Ten or more counts support this clonotype. The gene calls are TRBV19 and TRBJ1-2, with D uncertain. CDR3 length: 13 amino acids. The V end lost 6 bases, the J end lost 4 bases, and 12 bases lay between the germline ends. Germline V gives CDR1 LNHDA, CDR2 SQIVND (reference sequence). The CDR3 region has the DNA TGTGCCAGTAGGGACGGAGCTTTCTATGGCTACACCTTC. It translates to CASRDGAFYGYTF. Full variable domain (rest looked up from reference TRBV19 and TRBJ1-2): DGGITQSPKYLFRKEGQNVTLSCEQNLNHDAMYWYRQDPGQGLRLIYYSQIVNDFQKGDIAEGYSVSREKKESFPLTVTSAQKNPTAFYLCASRDGAFYGYTFGSGTRLTVV.

In regard to this clonotype: A much larger clonotype is one base distant, so this may be a read error. The V call is TRBV25-1, the J call TRBJ1-2, with no clear D. V was clipped by 5 bases and J by 4 bases, with 23 bases between them. The CDR3 is 17 residues long. The germline V gene encodes CDR1 MGHDK and CDR2 SYGVNS. DNA for the CDR3: TGTGCCAGCAGTAGAGTTATAGGACTGGGAAAGACCTATGGCTACACCTTC. This gives the protein CASSRVIGLGKTYGYTF.

Worth noting for this clonotype: A much larger clone differs from this one at a single base, so this may be a read error. The rearrangement uses TRBV7-9 and TRBJ1-2; the match to TRBD1 covers 8 bases. CDR3 length equals 14 residues. The V gene's germline CDR1 is SEHNR and CDR2 FQNEAQ (reference sequence). DNA for the CDR3: TGTGCCGGCAGCTCGCCGGGACAGGACTATGGCTACACCTTC. Translation: CAGSSPGQDYGYTF.

This clonotype has ten or more counts. V usage is TRBV6-5 and J usage is TRBJ1-1; unclear D gene. Looked up from germline, CDR1 is MNHEY and CDR2 is SVGAGI. The CDR3 runs to 13 residues. Trimming stripped 2 bases from V and 5 bases from J, with 9 bases between. CDR3 sequence: CASSYGGPTEAFF. CDR3 coding DNA: TGTGCCAGCAGTTACGGAGGACCTACTGAAGCTTTCTTT.

The sample holds many counts of this clonotype. The J gene is TRBJ1-2, the V gene TRBV6-6; D is undetermined. This CDR3 contains 17 residues. Trimming removed 5 bases from V and 4 bases from J, with 23 bases in between. Germline V lookup: CDR1 MNHNY, CDR2 SVGAGI (reference sequence). The CDR3 here is CASSVGKGGRKTYGYTF. In nucleotides, the CDR3 is TGTGCCAGCAGTGTTGGTAAAGGTGGGAGAAAGACCTATGGCTACACCTTC.

This clonotype was counted between two and nine times. The chain employs TRBV20-1 and TRBJ2-1; 8 nucleotides align to TRBD2. Germline CDR1 DFQATT, CDR2 SNEGSKA (reference sequence). This CDR3 region has 16 residues. V was clipped by 0 bases and J by 6 bases; unmatched bases: 10. DNA for the CDR3: TGCAGTGCTAGAGACCAAGCGGGAGTGCGACGCAATGAGCAGTTCTTC. Amino acid sequence: CSARDQAGVRRNEQFF.

This clonotype was counted many times. The chain couples TRBV4-1 to TRBJ1-5; weak D call: TRBD1 (5 bases). The CDR3 loop spans 15 amino acids. Germline V lookup: CDR1 MGHRA, CDR2 YSYEKL. The V gene lost 0 bases and the J gene lost 4 bases, with 10 bases spanning the gap. The CDR3 loop reads CASSQEGQPNQPQHF. CDR3 in DNA: TGCGCCAGCAGCCAAGAGGGGCAGCCAAATCAGCCCCAGCATTTT.

There are many counts of this clonotype. This chain uses TRBV24-1 with TRBJ1-6; unclear D gene. This CDR3 has 13 residues. Germline V gene sequence: CDR1 KGHDR, CDR2 SFDVKD. V was pared by 5 bases and J by 5 bases, with 6 bases between. The CDR3 nucleotides are TGTGCCACCAGTGCCAATCATAATTCACCCCTCCACTTT. Encoded protein: CATSANHNSPLHF.

A note on this clonotype: Given a much more abundant clone one base away, this may be a read error. This chain joins TRBV5-1 and TRBJ1-2; D is ambiguous. The germline V gene encodes CDR1 SGHRS and CDR2 YFSETQ. The CDR3 covers 13 residues. This CDR3 is CASSLDVNYGYAF. The DNA for the CDR3 is TGCGCCAGCAGCTTGGATGTGAACTATGGCTACGCCTTC.

With regard to this clonotype: A much larger clone lies a single base off, so this may be a read error. The chain's CDR3 is CAWSTRMTEAFF. In DNA, the CDR3 is TGTGCCTGGAGCACCCGGATGACTGAAGCTTTCTTT. The chain recombines TRBV30 with TRBJ1-1; D is uncertain. Germline CDR1 is GTSNPN and CDR2 is SVGIG (reference sequence). The CDR3 spans 12 residues. V lost 3 bases and J 5 bases, leaving 10 bases between the germline ends.

This clonotype has just a few counts. This rearrangement joins TRBV5-1 to TRBJ2-1, with 8 bases that match TRBD2. Germline CDR1 and CDR2: SGHRS and YFSETQ. Unmatched junction bases numbered 14, after V lost 4 bases and J lost 8 bases. This CDR3 is built from 16 residues. This CDR3 is CASSRTGGGGGYEQFF. DNA of the CDR3: TGCGCCAGCAGCCGGACCGGGGGGGGTGGTGGGTATGAGCAGTTCTTC.

In regard to this clonotype: This may be a read error, as it is one base from a much larger clone. The chain employs TRBV4-1 and TRBJ2-6, with D perhaps assigned TRBD1 or TRBD2 (5 bases each). The germline gives CDR1 MGHRA, CDR2 YSYEKL. The V end lost 1 base, the J end lost 2 bases, and 15 bases lay between the germline ends. The CDR3 sequence is 18 residues long. CDR3 DNA sequence: TGCGCCAGCAGCCAAGTGATACAGAGGGGCCCTGGGGCCAACGTCCTGACTTTC. Translating it yields CASSQVIQRGPGANVLTF.

There are many counts of this clonotype. The J gene is TRBJ2-1, the V gene TRBV20-1, with 9 bases that match TRBD2. The CDR3 is made up of 14 amino acids. CDR1 is DFQATT, CDR2 SNEGSKA, per germline (reference sequence). Germline trimming cut 7 bases from V and 3 bases from J; bases unmatched to any gene: 7. The CDR3 sequence: CSGPGLADYNEQFF. CDR3 DNA: TGCAGTGGCCCGGGACTAGCAGACTACAATGAGCAGTTCTTC.

This clonotype was recorded many times. The chain joins TRBV27 to TRBJ1-5, with a weak D call TRBD1 (5 bases). CDR1 is MNHEY, CDR2 SMNVEV, per germline (reference sequence). This CDR3 region has 15 residues. Trimming left V 6 bases short and J 2 bases short, with 14 bases between. CDR3 nucleotides: TGTGCCAGCAGCCCTGGGGCAACGGGCAATCAGCCCCAGCATTTT. Protein sequence: CASSPGATGNQPQHF.

Only one count was recorded for this clonotype. A much larger clone lies one base from this, so it may be a read error. The chain is built from TRBV27 and TRBJ2-7, with 9 bases lining up with TRBD1. This CDR3 comprises 16 residues. Germline V CDR1 and CDR2: MNHEY, SMNVEV (reference sequence). In nucleotides, the CDR3 is TGTTCCAGCAGTTTTGAGCCGACAGGGGGAAAACACGAGCAGTACTTC. This codes for CSSSFEPTGGKHEQYF.

This clonotype was seen repeatedly, ten times or more. The chain uses TRBV5-5 and TRBJ1-2; no firm D call. V lost 6 bases, J lost 4 bases, and 22 bases lay in between. The CDR3 is made up of 16 amino acids. CDR1 and CDR2 from the germline V gene are SGHKS and YYEKEE (reference sequence). CDR3 sequence reads: CASTEHVSRKTYGYTF. The CDR3 DNA follows: TGTGCCAGCACAGAGCATGTCTCGCGAAAGACCTATGGCTACACCTTC.

Many counts were recorded for this clonotype. J is TRBJ1-2 and V is TRBV4-3; D is uncertain. Germline V gene lookup returns CDR1 LGHNA and CDR2 YSLEER. Between the trimmed V and J ends, which lost 4 bases and 4 bases, there was a span of 22 bases. The CDR3 spans 17 residues. The CDR3: CASSRFGGRRKTYGYTF. The CDR3 coding sequence is TGCGCCAGCAGCCGATTTGGAGGACGTCGAAAGACCTATGGCTACACCTTC.

This clonotype has at least ten counts. J is TRBJ2-5 and V is TRBV7-9; D may correspond to TRBD1 or TRBD2 (5 bases each). V was pared by 7 bases and J by 11 bases, with 20 bases between. This CDR3 contains 13 residues. CDR1 SEHNR and CDR2 FQNEAQ come from the germline V gene (reference sequence). The CDR3 sequence is CASNQQAAGEQYF. For the CDR3, the DNA is TGTGCCAGCAACCAACAGGCCGCTGGGGAGCAGTACTTC.

In this sample, this clonotype turned up many times. The V gene is TRBV19, the J gene TRBJ1-6; D perhaps matches TRBD1 (6 bases). This CDR3 is 15 amino acids long. V lost 6 bases and J lost 8, with 17 bases in between. Per the germline V gene, CDR1 is LNHDA and CDR2 is SQIVND (reference sequence). The CDR3 DNA follows: TGTGCCAGTAGAACGACAGGAGTCCATTATTCACCCCTCCACTTT. This sequence encodes CASRTTGVHYSPLHF.

A word on this clonotype: A much larger clone lies one base from this, so it may be a read error. The chain employs TRBV2 and TRBJ2-2, with 7 bases identical to TRBD2. J gave up 6 bases and V 10 bases, and 20 bases lay outside the gene matches. The germline gives CDR1 SNHLY, CDR2 FYNNEI. This CDR3 contains 17 residues. For the CDR3, the DNA is TGTGCCAACAGGACCCACGGGGCCACGGGGAGGGCCGGGGAGCTGTTTTTT. This gives the protein CANRTHGATGRAGELFF.

As regards this clonotype: A much more abundant neighbour one base away suggests this may be a read error. The chain employs TRBV2 and TRBJ2-1; 9 positions agree with TRBD1. Germline CDR1 is SNHLY and CDR2 is FYNNEI. This CDR3 contains 15 residues. In DNA form, the CDR3 reads TGTGCCAGCAGGAAGGGACAGGGAGCCTACGATGAGCAGTTCTTC. Translated, it gives CASRKGQGAYDEQFF.

This clonotype has a count of ten or more. The chain recombines TRBV28 with TRBJ1-6; D gene uncertain. This CDR3 comprises 14 residues. Germline CDR1 is MDHEN and CDR2 is SYDVKM. V lost 7 bases, J lost 7 bases, and 14 bases lay in between. CDR3 loop: CASIPGGRNSPLHF. CDR3 in DNA: TGTGCCAGCATACCGGGCGGAAGAAATTCACCCCTCCACTTT.

In the case of this clonotype: A much bigger clone sits one base away, suggesting this may be a read error. This chain connects TRBV6-6 to TRBJ1-2; D not resolved. Germline assignment: CDR1 MNHNY and CDR2 SVGAGI (reference sequence). This CDR3 is 17 amino acids long. CDR3 in DNA: TGTGCCAGCAGTCTGATCCTAGGTGGGAGAAAGACCTATAGCTACACCTTC. Protein product: CASSLILGGRKTYSYTF.

This clonotype was counted only a few times. The chain joins TRBV30 to TRBJ2-7; the D gene is possibly TRBD1 (7 bases). The germline gives CDR1 GTSNPN, CDR2 SVGIG (reference sequence). Deletions cut 6 bases from V and 6 bases from J, with 21 bases between. The CDR3 totals 14 residues. The CDR3 loop is CACSRRGPGGEQYF. The CDR3, as DNA: TGTGCCTGTTCAAGGCGGGGTCCAGGGGGCGAGCAGTACTTC. Complete variable domain (other parts from reference TRBV30 and TRBJ2-7): SQTIHQWPATLVQPVGSPLSLECTVEGTSNPNLYWYRQAAGRGLQLLFYSVGIGQISSEVPQNLSASRPQDRQFILSSKKLLLSDSGFYLCACSRRGPGGEQYFGPGTRLTVT.

Note on this clonotype: With a much larger clone just one base away, this may be a read error. The chain joins TRBV4-3 to TRBJ2-7; a weak D match, TRBD1 (7 bases). Germline loops: CDR1 LGHNA, CDR2 YSLEER. The length of the CDR3 is 17 residues. The germline V and J ends were trimmed by 5 bases and 1 base, with 21 bases remaining between them. The CDR3 bases are TGCGCCAGCAGCTCGCGGAGGGGACAGCCGGGTTCCTACGAGCAGTACTTC. Its translation: CASSSRRGQPGSYEQYF.

As regards this clonotype: A much larger clone lies one base from this, so it may be a read error. J is TRBJ2-1 and V is TRBV12-3 or TRBV12-4; D is perhaps TRBD1 or TRBD2 (5 bases each). The CDR3 length is 13 residues. CDR3 DNA sequence: TGTGCCAGCAGGTTGGGGGTCTACAATGAGCAGGTCTTC. Translated, it gives CASRLGVYNEQVF.